Presented here are 29 T cell receptor beta chains from one specimen sequenced in a study of immune heterogeneity within non-small cell lung tumors. TCR beta CDR3 was amplified by multiplex PCR using 32 V and 13 J primers. Each CDR3 protein gets one entry after TCRdb re-called the multiplex PCR reads with MiXCR. The sample records fewer than 25,000 distinct CDR3 sequences, 28% being singletons. Template material comprised bulk tumor genomic DNA at around 600 ng per sample. Several far-apart biopsies were taken per primary tumor during surgery. The cohort was untreated, with newly diagnosed non-small cell lung cancer undergoing curative surgery. The sample was lung tumor tissue. The receptors here all came from a man between 35 and 55 years old with non-small cell lung cancer.

This clonotype showed up many times. This rearrangement joins TRBV6-2 or TRBV6-3 to TRBJ2-1; 10 bases align to TRBD2. The CDR3 length is 15 residues. V was clipped by 6 bases and J by 10 bases; unmatched bases: 12. Germline assignment: CDR1 MNHEY and CDR2 SVGEGT. The CDR3 loop reads CASSPVIAGGREQFF. For the CDR3, the DNA is TGTGCCAGCAGCCCCGTGATAGCGGGAGGCCGGGAGCAGTTCTTC.

With respect to this clonotype: A junction end diverges from the germline sequence, so it may reflect a read error. The chain uses TRBV10-2 and TRBJ1-2; no reliable D call. The CDR3 is 13 residues long. Germline V gives CDR1 WSHSY, CDR2 SAAADI. The CDR3 region is CVSSESRNYGYTF. CDR3 DNA sequence: TGCGTCAGCAGTGAGTCAAGAAACTATGGCTACACCTTC.

CDR3 loop: CSAIITGELFF. The CDR3 bases are TGCAGTGCTATAATCACCGGGGAGCTGTTTTTT. This sequence joins TRBV20-1 and TRBJ2-2; D not certain. The CDR3 extends over 11 amino acids. The V end lost 4 bases, the J end lost 4 bases, and 4 bases lay between the germline ends. Germline values: CDR1 DFQATT, CDR2 SNEGSKA (reference sequence).

V usage is TRBV7-6 and J usage is TRBJ2-5; no firm D call. Trimming stripped 7 bases from V and 3 bases from J, with 18 bases between. Germline CDR1 reads SGHVS; CDR2 reads FNYEAQ. This CDR3 has 15 amino acids. The CDR3 DNA reads as TGTGCCAGCAACCTTAGAGCCTGGGGTAAAGAGACCCAGTACTTC. Its protein product is CASNLRAWGKETQYF.

J is TRBJ2-3 and V is TRBV9, with TRBD1 as a possible D gene (5 bases). This CDR3 is 14 amino acids long. V gave up 0 bases and J gave up 2 bases, with 7 bases separating them. Germline loops: CDR1 SGDLS, CDR2 YYNGEE. The CDR3 spells CASSVAQDTDTQYF. The DNA for the CDR3 is TGTGCCAGCAGCGTAGCACAGGACACAGATACGCAGTATTTT.

The gene calls are TRBV10-3 and TRBJ2-7; 8 bases fit TRBD2. The germline V gene has CDR1 ENHRY and CDR2 SYGVKD. With V trimmed by 6 bases and J by 9 bases, 16 bases remained unmatched. The CDR3 is made up of 15 amino acids. CDR3 nucleotide sequence: TGTGCCATCAGGGGGACTAGAGGGCCCAACGTGGGGCAGTACTTC. Its protein is CAIRGTRGPNVGQYF.

In this sample, this clonotype turned up a few times. The chain links TRBV24-1 to TRBJ1-2; unclear D gene. The CDR3 spans 14 residues. With 3 bases removed from V and 0 bases from J, the gap between germline ends came to 7 bases. Germline lookup yields CDR1 KGHDR and CDR2 SFDVKD. CDR3 residues: CATSDRVANYGYTF. For the CDR3, the DNA is TGTGCCACCAGTGATCGAGTAGCTAACTATGGCTACACCTTC.

CDR3 nucleotides: TGCAGCGTCGTAACCGGGGGGCTCGGCACTGAAGCTTTCTTT. Its protein product is CSVVTGGLGTEAFF. This sequence joins TRBV29-1 and TRBJ1-1, with D perhaps TRBD1 (6 bases). V was cut by 6 bases and J by 4 bases, with 18 bases left in between. Germline CDR1 and CDR2: SQVTM and ANQGSEA. The CDR3 is made up of 14 amino acids.

By sample fraction, this clonotype is medium-sized. CDR3 bases: TGTGCCAGCGGAGCACCGGGGAACTATGGCTACACCTTC. Protein sequence: CASGAPGNYGYTF. The chain links TRBV6-1 to TRBJ1-2; D ambiguous. Germline V gene data show CDR1 as MNHNS and CDR2 as SASEGT. CDR3 length: 13 amino acids. Trimming removed 8 bases at V and 2 bases at J, with 12 bases between.

Comments on this clonotype: This clone may be a read error of a much larger clone one base away. The chain joins TRBV6-5 to TRBJ2-7; 7 positions agree with TRBD2. Germline V lookup: CDR1 MNHEY, CDR2 SVGAGI. CDR3 size: 15 residues. With 2 bases clipped from V and 1 base from J, the junction kept 5 bases outside the gene matches. For the CDR3, the DNA is TGTGCCAGCAGTTACCCGACTAGCAGGTCCTACGAGCAGTACTTC. It yields the protein CASSYPTSRSYEQYF.

With respect to this clonotype: One junction end disagrees with the germline gene, perhaps due to a read error. The chain uses TRBV10-3 and TRBJ2-1; D is ambiguous. CDR1 and CDR2 from the germline V gene are ENHRY and SYGVKD. The CDR3 is 11 amino acids. As DNA, the CDR3 is TGTGCCATCAGTGAGCACAATGAGAAGTTCTTC. Amino acid sequence: CAISEHNEKFF.

This clonotype was seen a few times. This chain joins TRBV18 and TRBJ2-5; D gene uncertain. With 2 bases removed from V and 8 bases from J, the gap between germline ends came to 9 bases. The germline gives CDR1 KGHSH, CDR2 LQKENI. This CDR3 region has 12 residues. CDR3 region: CASSPEANTQYF. CDR3 DNA sequence: TGTGCCAGCTCACCAGAGGCAAACACCCAGTACTTC.

This clonotype was observed at least ten times. The chain has TRBV20-1 and TRBJ2-7; D is uncertain. Per germline, CDR1 DFQATT and CDR2 SNEGSKA (reference sequence). The CDR3 sequence is 13 residues long. V dropped 3 bases and J dropped 0 bases, with 9 bases sitting between them. In DNA, the CDR3 is TGCAGTGCTAGTACGGCAGCCTCCTACGAGCAGTACTTC. It yields the protein CSASTAASYEQYF.

This clonotype was seen ten or more times. The CDR3 sequence is CASSQAGTGSNEQYF. For the CDR3, the DNA is TGTGCCAGCAGTCAGGCCGGGACAGGATCGAACGAGCAGTACTTC. The rearrangement uses TRBV6-2 or TRBV6-3 and TRBJ2-7; TRBD1 agrees at 8 bases. CDR1 MNHEY and CDR2 SVGEGT come from the germline V gene. The J segment lost 5 bases and the V segment lost 5 bases, leaving 11 bases of the junction unmatched. The CDR3 is 15 amino acids.

As regards this clonotype: Sequence at one end of the junction differs from germline and may be a read error. The chain has TRBV5-1 and TRBJ1-6; D remains unclear. The CDR3 covers 16 residues. Germline V gives CDR1 SGHRS, CDR2 YFSETQ. Here the CDR3 reads CSSSTGWELYNSPLHF. The DNA of the CDR3 is TGCTCCAGCAGTACGGGATGGGAGCTGTATAATTCACCCCTCCACTTT.

This clonotype was recorded at least ten times. The J gene is TRBJ2-1, the V gene TRBV27; 8 bases match TRBD2. Trimming at V came to 6 bases and at J to 2 bases, leaving 6 bases not matched to a gene. This CDR3 region has 15 residues. In germline, CDR1 is MNHEY, CDR2 SMNVEV (reference sequence). The CDR3 region is CASSSSGAPYNEQFF. CDR3 coding DNA: TGTGCCAGCAGCAGTAGCGGGGCCCCCTACAATGAGCAGTTCTTC.

This clonotype has just a few counts. The CDR3 loop reads CASSAAGSYNSPLHF. Here the CDR3 DNA reads TGTGCCAGCAGTGCGGCCGGCTCCTATAATTCACCCCTCCACTTT. This sequence joins TRBV6-1 and TRBJ1-6, with unresolved D. The CDR3 is 15 residues long. Per germline, CDR1 MNHNS and CDR2 SASEGT. Trimming pared 4 bases from V and 0 bases from J, leaving 7 bases between.

This clonotype has just a few counts. This chain uses TRBV12-3 or TRBV12-4 with TRBJ1-4; D may be TRBD1 (6 bases). This CDR3 region has 13 residues. Trimming took off 3 bases at V and 8 bases at J, with 10 bases between the two ends. The chain's CDR3 is CASSLGGNEKLFF. DNA of the CDR3: TGTGCCAGCAGTTTGGGGGGCAACGAAAAACTGTTTTTT.

This clonotype occurred a few times. V and J are TRBV7-2 and TRBJ2-3, with no clear D. The V end lost 1 base, the J end lost 1 base, and 3 bases lay between the germline ends. This CDR3 region has 13 residues. Germline values: CDR1 SGHTA, CDR2 FQGNSA. The CDR3 DNA sequence: TGTGCCAGCAGCTTAGATGGCACAGATACGCAGTATTTT. Its translation: CASSLDGTDTQYF.

As to this clonotype: One end of the junction is discordant with germline, which a read error may explain. J is TRBJ2-2 and V is TRBV7-7; 9 bases line up with TRBD2. CDR3 size: 16 residues. CDR1 is SSHAT, CDR2 FNYEAQ, per germline (reference sequence). The CDR3 DNA reads TGTGCTAGCAGCGCGGGAGGGGGCTTTAACACCGGGAAGCTGTTTTTT. Translation: CASSAGGGFNTGKLFF.

The chain has TRBV7-9 and TRBJ1-1, with 9 bases matching TRBD1. The length of the CDR3 is 15 residues. Germline V lookup: CDR1 SEHNR, CDR2 FQNEAQ (reference sequence). The V gene end was trimmed by 1 base and the J gene end by 14 bases; junction bases not matched to a gene: 14. The CDR3 sequence is CASSLVTGQGARKFF. Written as DNA, the CDR3 is TGTGCCAGCAGCTTAGTAACGGGACAGGGTGCTAGGAAGTTCTTT.

Details on this clonotype: A much larger clone is a single base away; this may be a read error. The chain has TRBV27 and TRBJ1-1; D remains unclear. The CDR3 has 15 residues. CDR1 and CDR2 from the germline V gene are MNHEY and SMNVEV (reference sequence). The DNA of the CDR3 is TGTGCCAGCAGTTCCGCGGGATTCATGAACACTGAAGCTTCCTTT. Translated, it gives CASSSAGFMNTEASF.

V gene TRBV5-1 combines with J gene TRBJ1-1; D is perhaps TRBD1 (6 bases). This CDR3 region has 15 residues. Germline V gives CDR1 SGHRS, CDR2 YFSETQ. V lost 4 bases, J lost 1 base, and 14 bases lay in between. DNA for the CDR3: TGCGCCAGCAGCAGGGAGGGGGGTAGGAACACTGAAGCTTTCTTT. Translation: CASSREGGRNTEAFF.

V is TRBV6-1 and J is TRBJ2-5; D is perhaps TRBD2 (5 bases). V lost 7 bases to trimming and J lost 2 bases, with 17 bases between them. The CDR3 has 15 residues. Germline-derived CDR1 and CDR2 are MNHNS and SASEGT. This CDR3 reads CASTPRGAPQETQYF. DNA of the CDR3: TGTGCCAGCACCCCTCGGGGTGCCCCACAAGAGACCCAGTACTTC.

This chain connects TRBV2 to TRBJ2-7; D is unresolved. CDR1 and CDR2 from the germline V gene are SNHLY and FYNNEI. Deletions cut 7 bases from V and 3 bases from J, with 10 bases between. This CDR3 region has 12 residues. CDR3 nucleotide sequence: TGTGCCAGCAACCCAGAAAACTACGAGCAGTACTTC. It yields the protein CASNPENYEQYF.

V and J are TRBV19 and TRBJ2-1, with D maybe TRBD1 (5 bases). The CDR3 sequence is 15 residues long. V was shortened by 0 bases and J by 6 bases, with 12 bases between the two germline ends. Germline V gene lookup returns CDR1 LNHDA and CDR2 SQIVND (reference sequence). CDR3 sequence reads: CASSIDLRVVNEQFF. The CDR3 nucleotides are TGTGCCAGTAGTATAGATCTCAGGGTAGTCAATGAGCAGTTCTTC.

The rearrangement joins TRBV10-3 to TRBJ2-3; possible D gene TRBD1, 5 bases. The CDR3 runs 13 residues. V lost 0 bases and J lost 13, with 14 bases in between. The germline V gene has CDR1 ENHRY and CDR2 SYGVKD. The CDR3 loop is CAISESTVNWEYF. As DNA, the CDR3 is TGTGCCATCAGTGAGTCGACAGTTAACTGGGAGTATTTT.

Regarding this clonotype: A much larger clone differs from this one at a single base, so this may be a read error. The conserved final phenylalanine or tryptophan is absent from the CDR3, which likely points to a read error. J is TRBJ2-3 and V is TRBV27; tentative D call: TRBD2 (5 bases). The CDR3 spans 13 residues. V was shortened by 5 bases and J by 10 bases, with 16 bases between the two germline ends. Germline loops: CDR1 MNHEY, CDR2 SMNVEV (reference sequence). The CDR3 DNA sequence: TGTGCCAGCAGTGTGGACTGGTGGAGAGCGCAGTATTCT. Translated, it gives CASSVDWWRAQYS.

This clonotype has a single count. At one of its ends the junction is not consistent with the germline gene, which may arise from a read error. The V gene is TRBV20-1, the J gene TRBJ2-2, with D perhaps TRBD2 (6 bases). The CDR3 has 14 amino acids. Germline V gene sequence: CDR1 DFQATT, CDR2 SNEGSKA (reference sequence). Here the CDR3 reads CSAREGGSTWELFF. The CDR3 coding sequence is TGCAGTGCTAGAGAGGGGGGATCCACCTGGGAGCTGTTTTTT.